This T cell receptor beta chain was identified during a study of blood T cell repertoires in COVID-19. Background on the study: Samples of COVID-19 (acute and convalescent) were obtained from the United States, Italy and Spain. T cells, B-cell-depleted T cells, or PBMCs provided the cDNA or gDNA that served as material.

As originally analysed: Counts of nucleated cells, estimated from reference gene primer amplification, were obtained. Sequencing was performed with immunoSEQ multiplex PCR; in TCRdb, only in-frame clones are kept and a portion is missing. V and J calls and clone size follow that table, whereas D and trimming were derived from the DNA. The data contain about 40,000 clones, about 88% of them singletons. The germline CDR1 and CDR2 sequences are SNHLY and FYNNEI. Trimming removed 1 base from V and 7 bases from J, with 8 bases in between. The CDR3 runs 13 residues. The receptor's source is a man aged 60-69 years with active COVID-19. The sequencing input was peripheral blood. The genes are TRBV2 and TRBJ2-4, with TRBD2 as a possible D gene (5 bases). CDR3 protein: CASSEESGNIQYF. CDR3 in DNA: TGTGCCAGCAGTGAAGAATCGGGGAACATTCAGTACTTC.